Listed below are T cell receptor beta chains from one sample, sequenced in a study of neurological immune-mediated disorders. In TCRdb, the 5' RACE reads were re-called with MiXCR into one record per CDR3 protein. The top ten clones hold 9% of a sample with 45,000 to 60,000 distinct CDR3 sequences, approximately 11% of them seen once. The source material was PBMCs. The source of these receptors is a male donor with HTLV-1-associated myelopathy (HAM/TSP). The CDR3 runs from the conserved cysteine through the conserved F or W. A D gene is named only where the DNA matches it firmly. Clone size is given as once, few or many counts, or a class when the clone is expanded.

>TRBJ1-2|TRBV6-5|many|TRBD1
TGTGCCAGCAGCCCCCCCGGGACAGGGGTTTATGGCTACACCTTC
CASSPPGTGVYGYTF
>TRBJ1-6|TRBV5-6|once|TRBD1
TGTGCCAGCAGCTTGGTAAGGGGGCTGGATAGACCCCTCCACTTT
CASSLVRGLDRPLHF
>TRBJ2-4|TRBV20-1|many|.
TGCAGTGCTAGTACAGGCCTAGCCAAAAACATTCAGTACTTC
CSASTGLAKNIQYF
>TRBJ1-1|TRBV20-1|many|TRBD1
TGCAGTGCTCCAGGACAGGGGGCATCTGAAGCTTTCTTT
CSAPGQGASEAFF
>TRBJ1-1|TRBV10-3|many|TRBD1
TGTGCCACCAGGACAGGGCCCACTGAAGCTTTCTTT
CATRTGPTEAFF
>TRBJ1-2|TRBV3-1|many|.
TGTGCCAGCAGCCAATTCGCAGGACAGTATGGCTACACCTTC
CASSQFAGQYGYTF
>TRBJ1-6|TRBV5-1|many|.
TGCGCCAGCAGCGAACGACAGGCGAATTCACCCCTCCACTTT
CASSERQANSPLHF
>TRBJ2-7|TRBV6-5|many|TRBD1
TGTGCCAGCAGCAAAACCGGGACAGGGGTGGCCGAGCAGTACTTC
CASSKTGTGVAEQYF
>TRBJ2-3|TRBV4-3|many|TRBD2
TGCGCCAGCAGCCATCTTACTAGCGGGGGGGCCTTGAGCCTGCAGTATTTT
CASSHLTSGGALSLQYF
>TRBJ1-2|TRBV7-2|many|TRBD1
TGTGCCAGCAGCACCCGGGACAGGAACTATGGCTACACCTTC
CASSTRDRNYGYTF
>TRBJ1-4|TRBV20-1|many|TRBD1
TGCAGTGCTAGGGAGACAGGGGTGAAGGAAAAACTGTTTTTT
CSARETGVKEKLFF
>TRBJ2-1|TRBV11-2|many|TRBD2
TGTGCCAGCAGCCTCCGACTAGCGGGGGGCAACAATGAGCAGTTCTTC
CASSLRLAGGNNEQFF
>TRBJ2-3|TRBV5-1|many|.
TGCGCCAGCAGCGCGACTGGCAGGGGTATGTTCCCAGATACGCAGTATTTT
CASSATGRGMFPDTQYF
>TRBJ2-5|TRBV6-5|few|TRBD2
TGTGCCAGCAGACCCATCTCCGGGACTATCCAAGAGACCCAGTACTTC
CASRPISGTIQETQYF
>TRBJ1-1|TRBV20-1|many|.
TGCAGTGCTAGAGACCGCCGGGGGGGGCACACTGAAGCTTTCTTT
CSARDRRGGHTEAFF
>TRBJ2-5|TRBV20-1|few|TRBD2
TGCAGCGTCCCCTCATGGGAGGGAGGGGAGACCCAGTACTTC
CSVPSWEGGETQYF
>TRBJ2-1|TRBV7-7|many|TRBD2
TGTGCTAGCAGCCCGTGGCGGGGGACTAGCGGGGGTAATGAGCAGTTCTTC
CASSPWRGTSGGNEQFF
>TRBJ1-4|TRBV5-1|many|TRBD1
TGCGCCAGCAGCTGGGACAGAAATGAAAAACTGTTTTTT
CASSWDRNEKLFF
>TRBJ2-1|TRBV20-1|many|TRBD2
TGCAGTGCTAGGGGAGTACTAGCGGGGCACCGCAATGAGCAGTTCTTC
CSARGVLAGHRNEQFF
>TRBJ1-1|TRBV6-1|many|.
TGTGCCTGTCCGGGGAACACTGAAGCTTTCTTT
CACPGNTEAFF